The 19 T cell receptor beta chains presented below share a single source sample, sequenced in a study of tumor and adjacent non-tumor tissue in lung cancer. RNA was extracted from bulk tissue without any cell sorting. More than 3 cm separated this lung sample from the edge of the tumor. The library came from three nested PCR rounds adapted from ARM-PCR protocols. In TCRdb, the multiplex PCR reads were re-called with MiXCR into one record per CDR3 protein. The table has 90,000 to 120,000 distinct CDR3 sequences, roughly two thirds seen once; the top ten hold around 19%. Material: distant non-tumor lung tissue. The receptors shown here come from a man aged 25 to 45 with non-small cell lung cancer.

This clonotype has at least ten counts. The chain has TRBV6-1 and TRBJ2-7; 8 positions agree with TRBD2. V shed 6 bases, J shed 4 bases, and the junction held 8 bases outside the gene matches. The CDR3 has 14 amino acids. Germline V gene lookup returns CDR1 MNHNS and CDR2 SASEGT. The CDR3 DNA follows: TGTGCCAGCAGCACGGGGGGGGGGAGGTACGAGCAGTACTTC. Its translation is CASSTGGGRYEQYF.

Note on this clonotype: It is likely a read error, because the conserved phenylalanine at the end of the CDR3 is missing. The V and J genes are TRBV11-3 and TRBJ2-7; D gene uncertain. Germline V lookup: CDR1 SGHNT, CDR2 YENEEA. V lost 3 bases to trimming and J lost 4 bases, with 13 bases between them. The CDR3 spans 14 residues. Here the CDR3 reads CASSFLGLKYEQYI. The DNA of the CDR3 is TGTGCCAGCAGCTTCCTAGGGCTTAAGTACGAGCAGTACATC.

This clonotype has a count of ten or more. The gene calls are TRBV7-8 and TRBJ2-7; no clear D. This CDR3 comprises 15 residues. Looked up from germline, CDR1 is SGHVS and CDR2 is FQNEAQ. V lost 5 bases, J lost 0 bases, and 14 bases lay in between. The CDR3 is CASSEVPPASYEQYF. CDR3 DNA sequence: TGTGCCAGCAGCGAAGTACCCCCCGCCTCCTACGAGCAGTACTTC.

The V gene is TRBV20-1, the J gene TRBJ2-7; 8 nucleotides align to TRBD2. The V and J ends lost 2 bases and 13 bases, in that order; junction bases with no gene match: 22. This CDR3 is 16 amino acids long. Germline loops: CDR1 DFQATT, CDR2 SNEGSKA (reference sequence). Here the CDR3 DNA reads TGCAGTGCTAGACCTAGAACTAGCGGTAACTCCTACGAACATTACTTC. This codes for CSARPRTSGNSYEHYF.

As regards this clonotype: The conserved phenylalanine or tryptophan normally closing the CDR3 is absent here, so this likely arose from a read error. This sequence joins TRBV20-1 and TRBJ2-1, with 7 positions matching TRBD2. Trimming cost V 3 bases and J 1 base; bases outside gene matches: 12. The CDR3 is made up of 17 amino acids. Germline V gene lookup returns CDR1 DFQATT and CDR2 SNEGSKA (reference sequence). In nucleotides, the CDR3 is TGCAGTGCTAGTGACCTACCGGGGGAGGGGTCCTACAATGAGCAGTTCTTA. Protein product: CSASDLPGEGSYNEQFL.

Comments on this clonotype: Its ends do not fully match the called genes, so a read error is possible. The rearrangement uses TRBV20-1 and TRBJ2-3; D perhaps matches TRBD1 (5 bases). This CDR3 spans 14 amino acids. Germline lookup yields CDR1 DFQATT and CDR2 SNEGSKA (reference sequence). CDR3 residues: CSARSPLGADTKYF. CDR3 DNA sequence: TGCAGTGCTAGAAGCCCATTAGGGGCAGATACGAAGTATTTT.

The rearrangement links TRBV7-3 to TRBJ2-7; 10 bases are a match to TRBD1. The CDR3 is made up of 15 amino acids. V lost 5 bases and J lost 10; bases outside the gene matches: 14. Germline V lookup: CDR1 SGHTA, CDR2 FQGTGA. The CDR3 region has the DNA TGTGCCAGCAGCCCCAGTCCCGGGACAGGGGTCGATCAGTACTTC. Translation gives CASSPSPGTGVDQYF.

This clonotype was found many times. This chain joins TRBV10-3 and TRBJ2-3; tentative D call: TRBD2 (6 bases). This CDR3 has 16 residues. Germline V gives CDR1 ENHRY, CDR2 SYGVKD. V was shortened by 10 bases and J by 3 bases, with 23 bases between the two germline ends. CDR3 nucleotide sequence: TGTGCCACCGTAGAGAGGACCCACCGGGGGACAGATACGCAGTATTTT. Protein product: CATVERTHRGTDTQYF.

In its sample, this clonotype was seen many times. The J gene is TRBJ2-2, the V gene TRBV10-3, with TRBD1 matching over 9 bases. CDR1 is ENHRY and CDR2 is SYGVKD in the germline V gene. The CDR3 is 15 amino acids. V lost 4 bases to trimming and J lost 6 bases; unmatched junction nucleotides: 6. The CDR3 bases are TGTGCCATCAGTGCCGGGACAGGGACCGCCGGGGAGCTGTTTTTT. Translated, it gives CAISAGTGTAGELFF.

This clonotype was seen ten or more times. At one boundary the junction diverges from the germline segment, which might be a read error. The chain couples TRBV20-1 to TRBJ2-2; 7 nucleotides align to TRBD1. The CDR3 totals 14 residues. The germline CDR1 and CDR2 sequences are DFQATT and SNEGSKA (reference sequence). CDR3 in DNA: TGCAGTGCTTGGGACAGCGCGAACACCGGGGAGCTGGTTTTT. Amino acid sequence: CSAWDSANTGELVF.

Notes on this clonotype: An end of the junction does not agree with germline; a read error may underlie this. J is TRBJ2-7 and V is TRBV20-1; 8 nucleotides align to TRBD1. The length of the CDR3 is 15 residues. CDR1 is DFQATT, CDR2 SNEGSKA, per germline (reference sequence). The CDR3 here is CGARGTGGFSYEQYF. In DNA form, the CDR3 reads TGCGGTGCTCGCGGGACAGGTGGCTTTAGCTACGAGCAGTACTTC.

Regarding this clonotype: One end of the junction varies from germline; a read error may be responsible. The rearrangement uses TRBV11-3 and TRBJ2-5; 7 nucleotides line up with TRBD1. This CDR3 has 15 amino acids. In germline, CDR1 is SGHNT, CDR2 YENEEA. The CDR3 protein is CVSSSTGQDKETQYF. In nucleotides, the CDR3 is TGTGTCAGCAGCTCTACCGGACAGGACAAAGAGACCCAGTACTTC.

This clonotype was detected only once. This is likely a read error, given that the CDR3 carries no conserved phenylalanine or tryptophan at its end. The chain links TRBV20-1 to TRBJ1-4, with D possibly TRBD1 on 5 matching bases. Per germline, CDR1 DFQATT and CDR2 SNEGSKA (reference sequence). Deletions cut 7 bases from V and 0 bases from J, with 12 bases between. This CDR3 has 14 residues. This chain's CDR3 is CSEVGGATNEKLFL. In DNA form, the CDR3 reads TGCAGTGAGGTGGGAGGGGCAACTAATGAAAAACTGTTTCTT.

This clonotype came up a few times. This chain uses TRBV11-2 with TRBJ2-1; the D gene is possibly TRBD1 (5 bases). This CDR3 is built from 15 residues. V gave up 5 bases and J gave up 3 bases, with 14 bases separating them. Germline loops: CDR1 SGHAT, CDR2 FQNNGV. The CDR3 spells CASSQRSGLYNEQFF. In DNA, the CDR3 is TGTGCCAGCAGCCAACGGTCAGGGCTCTACAATGAGCAGTTCTTC.

With respect to this clonotype: A much bigger clone sits one base away, suggesting this may be a read error. The chain joins TRBV20-1 to TRBJ2-7, with D perhaps given as TRBD1 or TRBD2 (6 bases each). Germline CDR1 DFQATT, CDR2 SNEGSKA (reference sequence). V was shortened by 3 bases and J by 3 bases, with 15 bases between the two germline ends. CDR3 length: 14 amino acids. The CDR3 is CSARMGGAYYEQYF. The CDR3, as DNA: TGCAGTGCTAGGATGGGGGGCGCCTACTACGAGCAGTACTTC.

This clonotype was counted between two and nine times. This may come from a read error, since a much larger clone is one base off. This chain joins TRBV4-1 and TRBJ2-7, with TRBD1 matching over 7 bases. Germline CDR1 MGHRA, CDR2 YSYEKL. Trimming removed 2 bases from V and 6 bases from J; junction bases left unmatched: 7. The CDR3 is made up of 14 amino acids. CDR3 protein: CASSQWIGGGEQYF. In nucleotides, the CDR3 is TGCGCCAGCAGCCAATGGATAGGGGGCGGCGAGCAGTACTTC.

This clonotype has more than one count but fewer than ten. The rearrangement links TRBV29-1 to TRBJ1-2, with a possible D match to TRBD1 (6 bases). CDR1 and CDR2 from the germline V gene are SQVTM and ANQGSEA. CDR3 length: 15 residues. The V end lost 3 bases, the J end lost 8 bases, and 22 bases lay between the germline ends. CDR3 nucleotide sequence: TGCAGCGTTGATGTGGCAGGGGCGATCCCGTGGGGCTACACCTTC. This encodes CSVDVAGAIPWGYTF.

This clonotype turned up a few times. Germline is not matched at one junction end, which may reflect a read error. V and J are TRBV11-3 and TRBJ1-6, with 7 bases lining up with TRBD1. The CDR3 length is 15 residues. Germline CDR1 reads SGHNT; CDR2 reads YENEEA. This CDR3 reads CSSRPRQGSNSPLHF. CDR3 DNA: TGTTCCAGCAGACCCAGACAGGGATCGAATTCACCCCTCCACTTT.

This clonotype was found once. A read error may be the cause here, since a much bigger clone is one base away. The chain employs TRBV4-1 and TRBJ2-7; a possible D gene is TRBD2 (5 bases). Germline loops: CDR1 MGHRA, CDR2 YSYEKL. The CDR3 runs to 16 residues. CDR3: CASSQVPGLISYDQYF. Here the CDR3 DNA reads TGCGCCAGCAGCCAGGTCCCCGGACTGATCTCCTACGATCAGTACTTC.